This TCR beta chain was sequenced in a study of neurological immune-mediated disorders. General observations from the study: Expanded clones shared no CDR3 amino acid sequences across subjects, suggesting private repertoires in all groups.

5'RACE with 10-nucleotide random UMIs generated the cDNA. Over 160 million TCR-beta sequences from 15-18 subjects came from every sequencing run. One entry per CDR3 protein results from TCRdb running MiXCR on the 5' RACE reads. The repertoire consists of about 45,000 distinct CDR3 sequences, with about 22% occurring once and the leading ten covering around 4%. The germline V gene has CDR1 SGHRS and CDR2 YFSETQ. Trimming took 4 bases from V and 7 from J; bases not matched to a gene: 5. The CDR3 has 13 amino acids. Time point specified: technical triplicate 3. This clonotype appeared many times. Its antigen is still unknown.

Sequenced material: PBMCs. The TCR comes from a man in his 60s with HTLV-1-associated myelopathy (HAM/TSP). The rearrangement uses TRBV5-1 and TRBJ2-7; TRBD1 matches 10 bases. CDR3 nucleotides: TGCGCCAGCAGCACCGGGACAGGGGAAGAGCAGTACTTC. Protein product: CASSTGTGEEQYF.